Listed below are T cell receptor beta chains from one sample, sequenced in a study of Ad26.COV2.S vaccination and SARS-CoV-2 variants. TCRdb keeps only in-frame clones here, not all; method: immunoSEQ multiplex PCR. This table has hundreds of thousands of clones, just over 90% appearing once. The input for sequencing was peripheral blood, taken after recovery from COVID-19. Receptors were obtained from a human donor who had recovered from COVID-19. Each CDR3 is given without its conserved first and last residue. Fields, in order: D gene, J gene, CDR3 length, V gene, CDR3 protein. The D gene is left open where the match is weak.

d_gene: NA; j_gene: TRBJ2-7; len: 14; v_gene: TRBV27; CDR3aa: ASSLGFGESSYEQY
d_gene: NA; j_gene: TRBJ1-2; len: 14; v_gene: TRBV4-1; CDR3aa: ASSQPVRGAGYGYT
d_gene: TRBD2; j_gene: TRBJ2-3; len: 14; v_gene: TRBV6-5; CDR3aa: ASSYLAGARTDTQY
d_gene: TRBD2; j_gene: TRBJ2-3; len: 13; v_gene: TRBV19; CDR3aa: ASSLGGTSTDTQY
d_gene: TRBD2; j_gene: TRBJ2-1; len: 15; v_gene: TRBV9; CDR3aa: ASSVASGGLSYNEQF
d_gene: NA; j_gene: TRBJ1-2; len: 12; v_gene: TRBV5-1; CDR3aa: ASSLGQSTNGYT
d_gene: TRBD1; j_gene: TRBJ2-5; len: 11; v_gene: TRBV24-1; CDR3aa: ATEETGEETQY
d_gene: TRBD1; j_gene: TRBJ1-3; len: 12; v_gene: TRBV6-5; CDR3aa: ASGPGQGGNTIY
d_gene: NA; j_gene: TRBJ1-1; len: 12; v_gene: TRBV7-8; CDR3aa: ASSPMTSPLGAF
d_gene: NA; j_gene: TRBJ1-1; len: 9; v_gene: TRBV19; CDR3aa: ASNVRTEAF
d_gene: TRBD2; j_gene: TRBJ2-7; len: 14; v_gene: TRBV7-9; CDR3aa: ASSWQLAGASYEQY
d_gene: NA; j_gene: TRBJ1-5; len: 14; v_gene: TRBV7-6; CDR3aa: ASSLMGEKGNQPQH
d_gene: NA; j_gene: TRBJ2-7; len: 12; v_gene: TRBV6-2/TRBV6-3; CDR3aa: ASSYMGRRGEQY
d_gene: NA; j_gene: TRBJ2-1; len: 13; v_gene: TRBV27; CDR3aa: ASSLLQATYNEQF
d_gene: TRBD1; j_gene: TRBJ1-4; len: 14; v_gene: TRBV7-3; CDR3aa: ASSPGTGDPPEKLF
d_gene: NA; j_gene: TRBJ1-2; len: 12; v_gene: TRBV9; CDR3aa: ASSDVKAGYGYT
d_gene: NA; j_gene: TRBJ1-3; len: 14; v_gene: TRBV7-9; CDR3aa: ASSLVPIRSGNTIY
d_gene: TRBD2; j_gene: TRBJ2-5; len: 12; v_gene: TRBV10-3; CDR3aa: AISGTSGAETQY
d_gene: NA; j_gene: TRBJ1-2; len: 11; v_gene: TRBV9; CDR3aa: ASGDGRNYGYT
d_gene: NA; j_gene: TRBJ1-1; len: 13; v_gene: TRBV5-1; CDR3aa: ASSPTRNRDGEAF
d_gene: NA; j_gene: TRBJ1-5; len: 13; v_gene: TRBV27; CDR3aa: ASSFGGAGNQPQH
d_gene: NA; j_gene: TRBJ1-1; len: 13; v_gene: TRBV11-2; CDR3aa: ASSLTDRLNTEAF
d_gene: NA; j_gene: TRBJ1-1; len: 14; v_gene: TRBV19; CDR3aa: ASSIGPTVWGTEAF
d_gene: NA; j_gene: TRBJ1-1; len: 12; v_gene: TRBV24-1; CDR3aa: ATSDSWGHTEAF
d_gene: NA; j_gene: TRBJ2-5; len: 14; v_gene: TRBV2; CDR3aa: ASSDPTVRIQETQY
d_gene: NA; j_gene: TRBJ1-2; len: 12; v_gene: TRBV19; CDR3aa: ASSIDYRLYGYT
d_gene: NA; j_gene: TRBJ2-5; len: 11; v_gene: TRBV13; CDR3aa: ASSLGSSKTQY
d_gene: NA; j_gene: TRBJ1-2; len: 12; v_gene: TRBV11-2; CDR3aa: ASSPSSPYYGYT
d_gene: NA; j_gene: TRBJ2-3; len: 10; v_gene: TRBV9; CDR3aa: ASSVLGDTQY
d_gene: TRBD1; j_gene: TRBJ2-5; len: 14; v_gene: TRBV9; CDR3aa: ASSVGPGQKQETQY
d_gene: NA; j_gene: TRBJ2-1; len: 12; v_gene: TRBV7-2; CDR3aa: ASSLEGGPGEQF
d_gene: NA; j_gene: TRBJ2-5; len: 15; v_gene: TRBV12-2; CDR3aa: ASRLALVWFVDETQY
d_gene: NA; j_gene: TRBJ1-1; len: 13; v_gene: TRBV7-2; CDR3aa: ASSWKGGSGTEAF
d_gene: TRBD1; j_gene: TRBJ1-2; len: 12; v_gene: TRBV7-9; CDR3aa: ASTDTGEDYGYT
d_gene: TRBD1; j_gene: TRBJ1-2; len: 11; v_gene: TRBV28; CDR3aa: ASSLGTGGGYT
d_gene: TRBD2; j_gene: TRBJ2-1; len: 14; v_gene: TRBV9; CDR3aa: ASSLPLAGVYNEQF
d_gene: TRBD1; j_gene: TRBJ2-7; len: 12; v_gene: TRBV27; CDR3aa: ASRRDRVSYEQY
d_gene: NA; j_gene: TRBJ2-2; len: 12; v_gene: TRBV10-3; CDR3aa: AISEGLNTGELF
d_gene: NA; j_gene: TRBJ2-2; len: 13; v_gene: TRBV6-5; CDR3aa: ASSYSTAFTGELF